These 7 T cell receptor beta chains were all obtained from the same sample, sequenced in a study of blood T cell repertoires in COVID-19. Method: immunoSEQ multiplex PCR; TCRdb's copy keeps in-frame clones and lacks some. The table shows a few hundred thousand clones, with roughly 86% occurring only once. The sequenced material came from PBMCs or T cells enriched from blood (not recorded which). These receptors all come from a man between 40 and 49 years old in a cohort exposed to, infected with or recovered from COVID-19 (not recorded which).

The CDR3 bases are TGTGCCAGCAGCTTAGCCACAGACCAAAGCATTCAGTACTTC. Its translation is CASSLATDQSIQYF. This rearrangement joins TRBV7-6 to TRBJ2-4; D call uncertain. Germline-derived CDR1 and CDR2 are SGHVS and FNYEAQ. This CDR3 region has 14 residues. The germline V and J ends were trimmed by 0 bases and 9 bases, with 12 bases remaining between them.

V usage is TRBV10-1 and J usage is TRBJ2-2, with 9 bases fitting TRBD1. Germline CDR1 reads WNHNN; CDR2 reads SYGVQD (reference sequence). Losses at the gene ends were 3 bases for V and 1 base for J; bases not matched to a gene: 6. This CDR3 has 17 residues. This CDR3 is CASSEYRDRVNTGELFF. The CDR3 region has the DNA TGCGCCAGCAGTGAATACCGGGACAGGGTGAACACCGGGGAGCTGTTTTTT.

The chain combines TRBV6-6 with TRBJ1-4; D gene unclear. Trimming removed 3 bases from V and 10 bases from J, with 15 bases in between. CDR1 MNHNY and CDR2 SVGAGI come from the germline V gene (reference sequence). The length of the CDR3 is 14 residues. CDR3 protein: CASSYGSRKGKLFF. DNA of the CDR3: TGTGCCAGCAGTTATGGGAGCCGCAAGGGAAAACTGTTTTTT.

V gene TRBV27 combines with J gene TRBJ1-1, with D possibly being TRBD1 (5 bases). V dropped 8 bases and J dropped 0 bases, with 13 bases sitting between them. The CDR3 is 14 residues long. Germline CDR1 and CDR2: MNHEY and SMNVEV (reference sequence). The CDR3 nucleotides read TGTGCCAGCGGCAGGGATTACATGAACACTGAAGCTTTCTTT. Its translation is CASGRDYMNTEAFF.

V usage is TRBV29-1 and J usage is TRBJ2-3; 9 bases are shared with TRBD2. V was pared by 4 bases and J by 1 base, with 6 bases of the junction left unmatched. Germline CDR1 and CDR2: SQVTM and ANQGSEA. This CDR3 region has 15 residues. The CDR3 bases are TGCAGCGTTGCCGGACTAGCGTCGGGCACAGATACGCAGTATTTT. Translating gives CSVAGLASGTDTQYF.

The chain is built from TRBV18 and TRBJ1-5, with no clear D. CDR1 is KGHSH and CDR2 is LQKENI in the germline V gene. Trimming stripped 5 bases from V and 4 bases from J, with 12 bases between. The length of the CDR3 is 14 residues. CDR3 sequence (DNA): TGTGCCAGCTCAGCCGGGTCTCTTAATCAGCCCCAGCATTTT. Encoded protein: CASSAGSLNQPQHF.

This chain joins TRBV27 and TRBJ2-7; D unresolved. Germline CDR1 is MNHEY and CDR2 is SMNVEV (reference sequence). Trimming shortened V by 6 bases and J by 2 bases, and 17 bases separated the two germline ends. The CDR3 sequence is 15 residues long. The CDR3 loop reads CASRFRSGRAYEQYF. Here the CDR3 DNA reads TGTGCCAGCAGATTTCGTTCGGGTAGAGCCTACGAGCAGTACTTC.